This T cell receptor beta chain is drawn from a study of blood T cell repertoires in COVID-19. Study-level information: Material from acute and convalescent COVID-19 was sourced from the United States, Italy and Spain. T cells, B-cell-depleted T cells, or PBMCs supplied cDNA or gDNA.

The germline CDR1 and CDR2 sequences are SNHLY and FYNNEI. The ends lost 7 bases at V and 7 bases at J; junction bases unmatched: 12. The CDR3 is 16 residues long. The repertoire was sequenced with immunoSEQ multiplex PCR; TCRdb's copy has only in-frame clones and lacks some. The table shows more than 25,000 clones, with 75% to 90% occurring only once. This TCR came from a man aged 55-75 years with active COVID-19. The sample taken for sequencing was peripheral blood. The genes are TRBV2 and TRBJ2-2; 10 positions agree with TRBD2. CDR3 protein: CASTKELAGRGGELFF. CDR3 bases: TGTGCCAGCACAAAGGAACTAGCGGGGAGAGGCGGGGAGCTGTTTTTT.